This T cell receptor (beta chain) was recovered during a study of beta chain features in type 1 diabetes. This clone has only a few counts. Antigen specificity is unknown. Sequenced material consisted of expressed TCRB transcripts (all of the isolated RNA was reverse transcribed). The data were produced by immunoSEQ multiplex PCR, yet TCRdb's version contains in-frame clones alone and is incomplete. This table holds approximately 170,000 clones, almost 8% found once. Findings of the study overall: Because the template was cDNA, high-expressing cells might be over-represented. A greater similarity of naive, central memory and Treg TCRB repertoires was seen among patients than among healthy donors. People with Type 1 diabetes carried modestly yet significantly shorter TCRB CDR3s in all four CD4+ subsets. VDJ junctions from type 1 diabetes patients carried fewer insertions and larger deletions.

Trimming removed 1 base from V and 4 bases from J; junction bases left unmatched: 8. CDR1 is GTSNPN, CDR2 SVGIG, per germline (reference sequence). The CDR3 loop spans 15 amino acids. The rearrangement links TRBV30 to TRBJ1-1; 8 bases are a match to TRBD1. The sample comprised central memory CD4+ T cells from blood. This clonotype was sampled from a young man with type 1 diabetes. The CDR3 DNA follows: TGTGCCTGGAGTGCATACGACAGGGGTAGCACTGAAGCTTTCTTT. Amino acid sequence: CAWSAYDRGSTEAFF. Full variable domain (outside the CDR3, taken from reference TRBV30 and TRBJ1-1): SQTIHQWPATLVQPVGSPLSLECTVEGTSNPNLYWYRQAAGRGLQLLFYSVGIGQISSEVPQNLSASRPQDRQFILSSKKLLLSDSGFYLCAWSAYDRGSTEAFFGQGTRLTVV.